Following are 8 T cell receptor beta chains from one sample sequenced in a study of cytomegalovirus exposure and HLA in healthy donors. 60 Vbeta and 13 Jbeta primers were used in PCR. Here immunoSEQ multiplex PCR was the method, and the copy in TCRdb shows in-frame clones only, minus some. The table includes 130,000 to 150,000 clones, roughly 79% detected once. Sequences were obtained from PBMCs. The receptors derive from a woman between 40 and 50 years old in good health and CMV-seropositive.

Turning to this clone: One end of the junction is discordant with germline, which a read error may explain. The chain uses TRBV7-9 and TRBJ2-3; a possible D gene is TRBD2 (6 bases). The V gene's germline CDR1 is SEHNR and CDR2 FQNEAQ (reference sequence). The CDR3 runs to 14 residues. The CDR3 coding sequence is TGTTCCAGCAGCTCTAGCTTATCTCCGGAGGGGCAGTATTTT. It yields the protein CSSSSSLSPEGQYF. The full variable domain, completed using reference TRBV7-9 and TRBJ2-3, is DTGVSQNPRHKITKRGQNVTFRCDPISEHNRLYWYRQTLGQGPEFLTYFQNEAQLEKSRLLSDRFSAERPKGSFSTLEIQRTEQGDSAMYLCSSSSSLSPEGQYFGPGTRLTVL.

The chain has TRBV19 and TRBJ1-5, with D uncertain. This CDR3 has 12 residues. CDR1 LNHDA and CDR2 SQIVND come from the germline V gene (reference sequence). V lost 4 bases and J 4 bases, leaving 5 bases between the germline ends. CDR3 DNA sequence: TGTGCCAGTAGTACAGTTAATCAGCCCCAGCATTTT. Translated, it gives CASSTVNQPQHF.

This clone was seen only once. The chain has TRBV10-2 and TRBJ2-1, with 13 nucleotides matching TRBD2. Germline V lookup: CDR1 WSHSY, CDR2 SAAADI. This CDR3 spans 14 amino acids. The V segment lost 6 bases and the J segment 9 bases; nucleotides outside the gene matches: 5. CDR3: CASRGTSGATEQFF. The CDR3 nucleotides read TGCGCCAGCAGAGGGACTAGCGGGGCTACTGAGCAGTTCTTC.

This sequence joins TRBV19 and TRBJ2-7, with a possible D match to TRBD1 (5 bases). The CDR3 totals 14 residues. Germline V gives CDR1 LNHDA, CDR2 SQIVND (reference sequence). V lost 3 bases, J lost 4 bases, and 13 bases lay in between. For the CDR3, the DNA is TGTGCCAGTAGTATTGGTCAGGGTGGTTACGAGCAGTACTTC. Translated, it gives CASSIGQGGYEQYF.

The rearrangement links TRBV13 to TRBJ2-7; the match to TRBD1 covers 7 bases. The germline V gene encodes CDR1 PRHDT and CDR2 FYEKMQ (reference sequence). V lost 5 bases, J lost 2 bases, and 6 bases stayed unmatched. The CDR3 length is 14 residues. In DNA, the CDR3 is TGTGCCAGCAGCCCACGGGACAGAACCTACGAGCAGTACTTC. Amino acid sequence: CASSPRDRTYEQYF. Full variable domain (rest looked up from reference TRBV13 and TRBJ2-7): AAGVIQSPRHLIKEKRETATLKCYPIPRHDTVYWYQQGPGQDPQFLISFYEKMQSDKGSIPDRFSAQQFSDYHSELNMSSLELGDSALYFCASSPRDRTYEQYFGPGTRLTVT.

The rearrangement joins TRBV20-1 to TRBJ1-2; D not certain. Trimming removed 6 bases from V and 4 bases from J, with 9 bases in between. The CDR3 has 11 residues. Germline CDR1 DFQATT, CDR2 SNEGSKA (reference sequence). CDR3 protein: CSAQHSYGYTF. The CDR3 DNA sequence: TGCAGTGCCCAGCACAGCTATGGCTACACCTTC.

The chain combines TRBV5-1 with TRBJ2-7; 12 bases are shared with TRBD2. The V gene's germline CDR1 is SGHRS and CDR2 YFSETQ. Trimming cost V 9 bases and J 4 bases; bases outside gene matches: 14. This CDR3 spans 16 amino acids. CDR3 sequence: CAKVGQGGTSGYEQYF. CDR3 sequence (DNA): TGCGCCAAAGTGGGACAGGGAGGGACTAGCGGGTACGAGCAGTACTTC.

The V and J genes are TRBV5-1 and TRBJ2-7, with TRBD1 identical over 7 bases. The CDR3 spans 11 residues. The germline V gene encodes CDR1 SGHRS and CDR2 YFSETQ. V shed 7 bases and J 2 bases; nucleotides not matched to a gene: 0. The CDR3 nucleotides are TGCGCCAGCCAGGGGGCCTACGAGCAGTACTTC. It yields the protein CASQGAYEQYF. Full variable domain (rest looked up from reference TRBV5-1 and TRBJ2-7): KAGVTQTPRYLIKTRGQQVTLSCSPISGHRSVSWYQQTPGQGLQFLFEYFSETQRNKGNFPGRFSGRQFSNSRSEMNVSTLELGDSALYLCASQGAYEQYFGPGTRLTVT.